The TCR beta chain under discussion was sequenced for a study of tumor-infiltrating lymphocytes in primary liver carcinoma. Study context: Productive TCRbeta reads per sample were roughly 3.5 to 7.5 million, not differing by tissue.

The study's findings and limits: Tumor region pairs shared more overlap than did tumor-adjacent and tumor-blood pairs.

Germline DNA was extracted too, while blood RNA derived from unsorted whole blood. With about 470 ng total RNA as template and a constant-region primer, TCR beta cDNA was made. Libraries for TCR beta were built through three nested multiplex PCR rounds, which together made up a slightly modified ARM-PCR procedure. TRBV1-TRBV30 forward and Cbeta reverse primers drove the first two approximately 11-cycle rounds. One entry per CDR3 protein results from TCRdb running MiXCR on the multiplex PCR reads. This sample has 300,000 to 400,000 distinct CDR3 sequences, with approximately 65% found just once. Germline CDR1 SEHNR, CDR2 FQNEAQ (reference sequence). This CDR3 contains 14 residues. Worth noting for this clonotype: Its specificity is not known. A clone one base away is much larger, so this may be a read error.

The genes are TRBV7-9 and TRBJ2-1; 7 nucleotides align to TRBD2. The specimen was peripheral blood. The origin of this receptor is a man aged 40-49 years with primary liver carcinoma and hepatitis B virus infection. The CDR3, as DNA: TGTGCCAGCAGCTTAGCGGGAGGGCACAATGAGCTGTTCTTC. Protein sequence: CASSLAGGHNELFF.